The 30 T cell receptor beta chains given below trace back to one sample, sequenced in a study of beta chain features in type 1 diabetes. Sequenced material consisted of expressed TCRB transcripts (all of the isolated RNA was reverse transcribed). Sequenced by immunoSEQ multiplex PCR; TCRdb stores in-frame clones only, minus some. The profile shows 350,000 to 450,000 clones, about 15% of them singletons. The specimen was naive CD4+ T cells from blood. Every receptor here comes from a man aged 25 to 45 in good health.

This clone turned up a few times. The chain recombines TRBV5-1 with TRBJ2-5, with D tentatively TRBD2 (5 bases). The ends were cut back, 3 bases at V and 4 bases at J, with 10 bases in the middle. In germline, CDR1 is SGHRS, CDR2 YFSETQ. The CDR3 has 13 amino acids. The CDR3 DNA sequence: TGCGCCAGCAGCTCGGACTCGGCAGAGACCCAGTACTTC. Its protein is CASSSDSAETQYF.

This clone has more than one count but fewer than ten. The chain joins TRBV9 to TRBJ2-1; possibly TRBD1 for D (8 bases). This CDR3 is built from 16 residues. CDR1 is SGDLS and CDR2 is YYNGEE in the germline V gene. V was trimmed by 1 base and J by 0 bases, leaving 11 bases between them. The chain's CDR3 is CASSVSGTGSYNEQFF. CDR3 DNA: TGTGCCAGCAGCGTAAGCGGGACAGGCTCCTACAATGAGCAGTTCTTC.

This clone was seen only a few times. The chain recombines TRBV7-2 with TRBJ2-3; D call uncertain. Germline CDR1 and CDR2: SGHTA and FQGNSA. The CDR3 extends over 15 amino acids. The V end lost 0 bases, the J end lost 3 bases, and 10 bases lay between the germline ends. CDR3: CASSLALLPTDTQYF. CDR3 sequence (DNA): TGTGCCAGCAGCTTAGCGCTACTACCAACAGATACGCAGTATTTT.

The rearrangement uses TRBV18 and TRBJ1-1; TRBD1 matches at 8 bases. Trimming removed 8 bases from V and 2 bases from J; junction bases left unmatched: 1. CDR3 length equals 12 residues. Looked up from germline, CDR1 is KGHSH and CDR2 is LQKENI. The CDR3 region is CASGQGNTEAFF. The CDR3 bases are TGTGCCAGCGGACAGGGCAACACTGAAGCTTTCTTT.

The chain combines TRBV7-6 with TRBJ2-3; D gene uncertain. This CDR3 is built from 15 residues. V lost 4 bases and J 0 bases, leaving 11 bases between the germline ends. Germline assignment: CDR1 SGHVS and CDR2 FNYEAQ. CDR3 nucleotides: TGTGCCAGCAGCTCGCCCCGGCTGAGCACAGATACGCAGTATTTT. This codes for CASSSPRLSTDTQYF.

Only a few counts were recorded for this clone. The chain joins TRBV29-1 to TRBJ2-7; 14 positions agree with TRBD2. CDR1 and CDR2 from the germline V gene are SQVTM and ANQGSEA. V lost 4 bases and J lost 2; bases outside the gene matches: 13. The CDR3 is 18 amino acids. The CDR3 protein is CSVVGPTSGRAPPYEQYV. The CDR3 DNA is TGCAGCGTTGTAGGTCCGACTAGCGGGAGGGCCCCCCCCTACGAGCAGTACGTC.

The chain is built from TRBV7-3 and TRBJ2-4; D not resolved. Between the trimmed V and J ends, which lost 2 bases and 5 bases, there was a span of 7 bases. Germline V gene data show CDR1 as SGHTA and CDR2 as FQGTGA. The CDR3 contains 13 residues. The CDR3: CASSLSSQNIQYF. The CDR3 bases are TGTGCCAGCAGCTTATCTTCACAAAACATTCAGTACTTC.

This sequence joins TRBV25-1 and TRBJ1-5, with TRBD1 matching 7 bases. Unmatched junction bases numbered 3, after V lost 7 bases and J lost 6 bases. Germline loops: CDR1 MGHDK, CDR2 SYGVNS. CDR3 size: 12 residues. CDR3 in DNA: TGTGCCAGCAATACAGGGGTTCAGCCCCAGCATTTT. It translates to CASNTGVQPQHF.

This clone occurred a few times. The chain has TRBV7-9 and TRBJ2-3; D could derive from TRBD1 or TRBD2 (5 bases each). The length of the CDR3 is 16 residues. Germline V lookup: CDR1 SEHNR, CDR2 FQNEAQ (reference sequence). V lost 3 bases and J lost 6, with 19 bases in between. CDR3 loop: CASSFPKGRVGDTQYF. CDR3 nucleotide sequence: TGTGCCAGCAGCTTCCCCAAGGGGCGGGTTGGGGATACGCAGTATTTT.

The chain combines TRBV13 with TRBJ2-3, with D hard to call. Trimming took off 3 bases at V and 9 bases at J, with 10 bases between the two ends. Germline V CDR1 and CDR2: PRHDT, FYEKMQ (reference sequence). CDR3 size: 12 residues. The CDR3 DNA is TGTGCCAGCAGCTTGACGCCCGTCACGCAGTATTTT. Residues: CASSLTPVTQYF.

This clone turned up a few times. The chain joins TRBV7-9 to TRBJ1-6; 8 bases map to TRBD1. This CDR3 spans 14 amino acids. Germline V gene sequence: CDR1 SEHNR, CDR2 FQNEAQ (reference sequence). V lost 6 bases to trimming and J lost 9 bases; unmatched junction nucleotides: 7. The CDR3 here is CASSNGQGASPLHF. The CDR3 DNA reads as TGTGCCAGCAGTAATGGACAGGGTGCTTCACCCCTCCACTTT.

The V call is TRBV30, the J call TRBJ1-1; a weak D match, TRBD1 (6 bases). Germline values: CDR1 GTSNPN, CDR2 SVGIG (reference sequence). This CDR3 contains 12 residues. V dropped 0 bases and J dropped 10 bases, with 12 bases sitting between them. CDR3 DNA: TGTGCCTGGAGTGTACTGGGGGCGGTAGCTTTCTTT. It yields the protein CAWSVLGAVAFF.

J is TRBJ1-2 and V is TRBV5-1; D is possibly TRBD1 (5 bases). The ends were cut back, 0 bases at V and 6 bases at J, with 9 bases in the middle. From germline, CDR1 is SGHRS and CDR2 YFSETQ. The CDR3 contains 13 residues. The CDR3 here is CASSLAGLDGYTF. CDR3 sequence (DNA): TGCGCCAGCAGCTTGGCAGGGCTGGATGGCTACACCTTC.

The chain links TRBV5-6 to TRBJ1-2; weak D call: TRBD1 (6 bases). With 0 bases removed from V and 4 bases from J, the gap between germline ends came to 10 bases. Looked up from germline, CDR1 is SGHDT and CDR2 is YYEEEE. The CDR3 contains 14 residues. The CDR3 DNA follows: TGTGCCAGCAGCTTGGAGATAGGGGGCTATGGCTACACCTTC. Translating it yields CASSLEIGGYGYTF.

CDR3 residues: CASSQDFRGGPLYNEQFF. The CDR3 bases are TGCGCCAGCAGCCAAGATTTTCGGGGGGGGCCCCTCTATAATGAGCAGTTCTTC. This chain connects TRBV4-3 to TRBJ2-1; 8 bases agree with TRBD2. CDR1 and CDR2 (germline): LGHNA, YSLEER. The CDR3 runs 18 residues. V dropped 0 bases and J dropped 7; count of bases not matched to a gene: 14.

The chain joins TRBV7-2 to TRBJ2-6, with D tentatively TRBD1 or TRBD2 (5 bases each). The V and J ends lost 1 base and 0 bases respectively, with 10 bases between them. In germline, CDR1 is SGHTA, CDR2 FQGNSA. The CDR3 is 17 residues long. The CDR3 reads CASSLERGFSGANVLTF. Here the CDR3 DNA reads TGTGCCAGCAGCTTAGAGAGGGGATTCTCTGGGGCCAACGTCCTGACTTTC.

This clone has only a few counts. This rearrangement joins TRBV10-3 to TRBJ2-2; 12 bases map to TRBD2. Looked up from germline, CDR1 is ENHRY and CDR2 is SYGVKD. This CDR3 has 17 amino acids. J gave up 0 bases and V 6 bases, and 5 bases lay outside the gene matches. Here the CDR3 DNA reads TGTGCCATCAGGATGACTAGCGGGGGACCGAACACCGGGGAGCTGTTTTTT. This sequence encodes CAIRMTSGGPNTGELFF.

This clone was observed a few times. This chain joins TRBV9 and TRBJ2-2; D is uncertain. Germline assignment: CDR1 SGDLS and CDR2 YYNGEE. V dropped 5 bases and J dropped 4 bases, with 9 bases sitting between them. This CDR3 has 13 residues. CDR3 protein: CASRPTITGELFF. The CDR3 region has the DNA TGTGCCAGCAGGCCAACTATCACCGGGGAGCTGTTTTTT.

The sample holds a few counts of this clone. The chain links TRBV10-3 to TRBJ2-7; D ambiguous. With 2 bases removed from V and 3 bases from J, the gap between germline ends came to 8 bases. The CDR3 covers 13 residues. From germline, CDR1 is ENHRY and CDR2 SYGVKD. The CDR3 reads CAISEPLGYEQYF. The DNA for the CDR3 is TGTGCCATCAGTGAGCCCCTGGGCTACGAGCAGTACTTC.

This clone came up a few times. V and J are TRBV7-9 and TRBJ1-2, with TRBD1 matching over 9 bases. CDR3 length: 15 amino acids. Germline V gene sequence: CDR1 SEHNR, CDR2 FQNEAQ (reference sequence). The V and J ends lost 5 bases and 4 bases, in that order; junction bases with no gene match: 8. This CDR3 is CASSPGGTGTYGYTF. The DNA for the CDR3 is TGTGCCAGCAGCCCCGGAGGGACAGGGACCTATGGCTACACCTTC.

In this sample, this clone turned up a few times. The rearrangement uses TRBV4-3 and TRBJ1-6; D might be TRBD1 (6 bases). V gave up 1 base and J gave up 11 bases, with 15 bases separating them. CDR1 LGHNA and CDR2 YSLEER come from the germline V gene. CDR3 length: 15 amino acids. CDR3 sequence: CASSQGVSGAAPLHF. DNA for the CDR3: TGCGCCAGCAGCCAAGGTGTCTCAGGGGCTGCACCCCTCCACTTT.

This clone was counted at least ten times. V usage is TRBV7-2 and J usage is TRBJ2-3; unclear D gene. Germline CDR1 and CDR2: SGHTA and FQGNSA. Trimming took off 3 bases at V and 3 bases at J, with 4 bases between the two ends. The CDR3 runs to 12 residues. This CDR3 is CASSFQTDTQYF. The CDR3 bases are TGTGCCAGCAGCTTCCAGACAGATACGCAGTATTTT.

This clone was counted only a few times. The chain employs TRBV13 and TRBJ2-7; tentatively, D is TRBD1 or TRBD2 (6 bases each). Germline loops: CDR1 PRHDT, CDR2 FYEKMQ (reference sequence). Trimming removed 5 bases at V and 2 bases at J, with 16 bases between. The CDR3 length is 15 residues. The CDR3, as DNA: TGTGCCAGCAGCCCCCGGGGGCCACCCCCCTACGAGCAGTACTTC. Translation: CASSPRGPPPYEQYF.

This clone was seen a handful of times. This chain links TRBV7-2 with TRBJ2-1; D possibly uses TRBD1 or TRBD2 (5 bases each). The germline V gene encodes CDR1 SGHTA and CDR2 FQGNSA. Trimming stripped 1 base from V and 7 bases from J, with 20 bases between. CDR3 size: 17 residues. The CDR3 region is CASSLGPHGAVQNEQFF. The CDR3 bases are TGTGCCAGCAGCTTAGGACCCCACGGGGCGGTTCAGAATGAGCAGTTCTTC.

The chain is built from TRBV7-2 and TRBJ1-6, with 9 bases matching TRBD1. With 5 bases clipped from V and 10 bases from J, the junction kept 9 bases outside the gene matches. The V gene's germline CDR1 is SGHTA and CDR2 FQGNSA. The CDR3 covers 15 residues. The CDR3 DNA reads TGTGCCAGCAGCCAAACCGGGACAGGGAACTCACCCCTCCACTTT. The encoded protein is CASSQTGTGNSPLHF. The full variable domain, in which reference TRBV7-2 and TRBJ1-6 provide the parts outside the CDR3, is GAGVSQSPSNKVTEKGKDVELRCDPISGHTALYWYRQSLGQGLEFLIYFQGNSAPDKSGLPSDRFSAERTGGSVSTLTIQRTQQEDSAVYLCASSQTGTGNSPLHFGNGTRLTVT.

The CDR3 region has the DNA TGCGCCAGCGTTACTTCCCGGGCCCAGCCGGACACCATATATTTT. This encodes CASVTSRAQPDTIYF. The V and J genes are TRBV23-1 and TRBJ1-3; D not resolved. TRBV23-1 is placed among ORFs of uncertain function. The CDR3 spans 15 residues. V was clipped by 8 bases and J by 8 bases, with 22 bases between them.

V and J are TRBV15 and TRBJ1-1; 9 bases are a match to TRBD1. The CDR3 has 15 residues. V lost 3 bases and J lost 6; bases outside the gene matches: 8. From germline, CDR1 is LNHNV and CDR2 YYDKDF (reference sequence). CDR3: CATSRDTGGVAEAFF. Written as DNA, the CDR3 is TGTGCCACCAGCAGGGATACAGGGGGCGTAGCTGAAGCTTTCTTT. The whole variable domain, filled in from reference TRBV15 and TRBJ1-1, reads DAMVIQNPRYQVTQFGKPVTLSCSQTLNHNVMYWYQQKSSQAPKLLFHYYDKDFNNEADTPDNFQSRRPNTSFCFLDIRSPGLGDTAMYLCATSRDTGGVAEAFFGQGTRLTVV.

V is TRBV7-2 and J is TRBJ1-3; maybe TRBD1 (5 bases). V was shortened by 0 bases and J by 0 bases, with 15 bases between the two germline ends. This CDR3 spans 18 amino acids. Germline V gene data show CDR1 as SGHTA and CDR2 as FQGNSA. In DNA form, the CDR3 reads TGTGCCAGCAGCTTAGCGCGTACAGGCTACTACTCTGGAAACACCATATATTTT. The encoded protein is CASSLARTGYYSGNTIYF.

CDR3 amino acids: CASSWGGLDETQYF. The CDR3 DNA reads as TGCGCCAGCAGCTGGGGCGGACTAGACGAGACCCAGTACTTC. The chain uses TRBV5-1 and TRBJ2-5; the match to TRBD2 covers 7 bases. Germline assignment: CDR1 SGHRS and CDR2 YFSETQ. V dropped 3 bases and J dropped 5; count of bases not matched to a gene: 7. The CDR3 loop spans 14 amino acids.

This clone occurred many times. Distinct nucleotide sequences in the sample also encode this CDR3. V usage is TRBV7-2 and J usage is TRBJ2-5; unclear D gene. V lost 1 base and J lost 5, with 14 bases in between. From germline, CDR1 is SGHTA and CDR2 FQGNSA. This CDR3 spans 15 amino acids. CDR3 DNA: TGTGCCAGCAGCTTAGGGGGTCTCCCCGAGGAGACCCAGTACTTC. This codes for CASSLGGLPEETQYF. Variable domain in full (rest from reference TRBV7-2 and TRBJ2-5): GAGVSQSPSNKVTEKGKDVELRCDPISGHTALYWYRQSLGQGLEFLIYFQGNSAPDKSGLPSDRFSAERTGGSVSTLTIQRTQQEDSAVYLCASSLGGLPEETQYFGPGTRLLVL.